This TCR beta chain was recovered during a study of blood T cell repertoires in COVID-19. Clones were read by immunoSEQ multiplex PCR, and TCRdb kept only the in-frame ones, dropping some. This repertoire shows over 100,000 clones, 75% to 90% found once; its top ten account for 6.5% to 10%. This receptor was obtained from a man in his 70s with acute or convalescent COVID-19. Sequenced input: peripheral blood.

The CDR3 loop is CASSLSIGQGGYEQYF. In nucleotides, the CDR3 is TGTGCCAGCAGCTTATCTATCGGACAGGGGGGCTACGAGCAGTACTTC. The chain has TRBV11-3 and TRBJ2-7, with TRBD1 matching over 10 bases. V dropped 2 bases and J dropped 3; count of bases not matched to a gene: 7. Germline CDR1 and CDR2: SGHNT and YENEEA. The CDR3 is 16 residues long.